These 21 T cell receptor beta chains were sequenced from one sample in a study of shared clonotypes between healthy human individuals. The repertoire was sequenced with immunoSEQ multiplex PCR; TCRdb's copy has only in-frame clones and lacks some. Here the sample spans 640,000 or so clones, approximately 79% being singletons. The material sequenced was memory CD4+ T cells sorted from blood. Stated subset: CD45RA-negative fraction. The receptors come from a woman aged 30 to 39 in good health.

The J gene is TRBJ2-1, the V gene TRBV7-9, with 11 bases lining up with TRBD1. The CDR3 spans 15 residues. Germline V gives CDR1 SEHNR, CDR2 FQNEAQ (reference sequence). The trim removed 0 bases at V and 6 bases at J, leaving 1 base unmatched. CDR3 bases: TGTGCCAGCAGCTTAGCCGGGACAGGGGGCAATGAGCAGTTCTTC. Its protein is CASSLAGTGGNEQFF. Full variable domain (outside the CDR3, taken from reference TRBV7-9 and TRBJ2-1): DTGVSQNPRHKITKRGQNVTFRCDPISEHNRLYWYRQTLGQGPEFLTYFQNEAQLEKSRLLSDRFSAERPKGSFSTLEIQRTEQGDSAMYLCASSLAGTGGNEQFFGPGTRLTVL.

This clone has at least ten counts. The chain employs TRBV28 and TRBJ1-2, with 8 bases matching TRBD1. The length of the CDR3 is 13 residues. Germline-derived CDR1 and CDR2 are MDHEN and SYDVKM. V was pared by 6 bases and J by 3 bases, with 3 bases of the junction left unmatched. Written as DNA, the CDR3 is TGTGCCAGCAGACCGACAGGGGACTATGGCTACACCTTC. It codes for CASRPTGDYGYTF.

The rearrangement joins TRBV5-1 to TRBJ1-3; TRBD1 is a possible D gene (6 bases). Germline V gene sequence: CDR1 SGHRS, CDR2 YFSETQ. Trimming cost V 0 bases and J 1 base, with 11 bases left between them. This CDR3 spans 16 amino acids. CDR3 coding DNA: TGCGCCAGCAGCTTGGATGGGACAACGTCTGGAAACACCATATATTTT. Protein sequence: CASSLDGTTSGNTIYF.

The chain recombines TRBV19 with TRBJ1-1; D not resolved. The V end was cut by 9 bases, the J end by 0 bases, with 17 bases between. The CDR3 runs to 15 residues. Germline values: CDR1 LNHDA, CDR2 SQIVND (reference sequence). The CDR3: CASCTAGGLNTEAFF. CDR3 bases: TGTGCCAGCTGCACGGCGGGCGGATTGAACACTGAAGCTTTCTTT.

The chain recombines TRBV7-2 with TRBJ2-1; 10 nucleotides agree with TRBD2. V shed 4 bases and J 9 bases; nucleotides not matched to a gene: 9. Germline V gene lookup returns CDR1 SGHTA and CDR2 FQGNSA. CDR3 length equals 15 residues. The DNA of the CDR3 is TGTGCCAGCAGCTCCACTAGCGGGACCTCCACTGAGCAGTTCTTC. Translation: CASSSTSGTSTEQFF.

The chain employs TRBV5-1 and TRBJ2-3; 7 positions agree with TRBD2. The CDR3 sequence is 14 residues long. Germline V lookup: CDR1 SGHRS, CDR2 YFSETQ. J was trimmed by 0 bases and V by 4 bases; bases with no gene match: 2. The CDR3 is CASSGGRSTDTQYF. The CDR3 DNA sequence: TGCGCCAGCAGCGGCGGGAGAAGCACAGATACGCAGTATTTT.

The chain is built from TRBV2 and TRBJ2-4; D not certain. The CDR3 has 11 amino acids. Between the trimmed V and J ends, which lost 4 bases and 6 bases, there was a span of 4 bases. Looked up from germline, CDR1 is SNHLY and CDR2 is FYNNEI. CDR3 sequence (DNA): TGTGCCAGCAGTGGGGCAAACATTCAGTACTTC. Its protein product is CASSGANIQYF.

The chain links TRBV28 to TRBJ2-5, with unresolved D. The J call may be incorrect, as the DNA end agrees better with TRBJ2-7. This CDR3 region has 12 residues. Germline CDR1 reads MDHEN; CDR2 reads SYDVKM. The CDR3 nucleotides read TGTGCCAGTTATGACCAAACCTACGAGCAGTACTTC. Amino acids: CASYDQTYEQYF.

Only a few counts were recorded for this clone. The chain combines TRBV11-2 with TRBJ1-2; TRBD1 might be the D (5 bases). The germline V gene has CDR1 SGHAT and CDR2 FQNNGV. The ends were cut back, 6 bases at V and 7 bases at J, with 12 bases in the middle. The CDR3 totals 12 residues. The CDR3 coding sequence is TGTGCCAGCAGGCCGGACGGGGGTGGCTACACCTTC. Encoded protein: CASRPDGGGYTF.

This clone was counted a single time. The V gene is TRBV7-2, the J gene TRBJ2-5; 8 bases agree with TRBD1. Germline V CDR1 and CDR2: SGHTA, FQGNSA. This CDR3 region has 16 residues. J gave up 5 bases and V 2 bases, and 10 bases lay outside the gene matches. CDR3 loop: CASSLSQGAAWETQYF. In DNA form, the CDR3 reads TGTGCCAGCAGCTTAAGCCAGGGGGCAGCGTGGGAGACCCAGTACTTC.

This clone was counted a few times. V gene TRBV19 combines with J gene TRBJ2-1; tentative D call: TRBD1 (5 bases). Germline V gene data show CDR1 as LNHDA and CDR2 as SQIVND (reference sequence). The V gene lost 6 bases and the J gene lost 6 bases, with 15 bases spanning the gap. This CDR3 has 14 amino acids. The CDR3 region has the DNA TGTGCCAGTAGGCAGGGCAGGGTAGGCAATGAGCAGTTCTTC. Translated, it gives CASRQGRVGNEQFF.

This clone was observed many times. The V call is TRBV7-7, the J call TRBJ2-5; 7 bases are a match to TRBD2. CDR1 and CDR2 (germline): SSHAT, FNYEAQ (reference sequence). V lost 3 bases, J lost 2 bases, and 6 bases stayed unmatched. The CDR3 is 15 residues long. This CDR3 reads CASSFTGLPQETQYF. DNA of the CDR3: TGTGCCAGCAGCTTCACGGGACTACCACAAGAGACCCAGTACTTC.

The chain has TRBV4-1 and TRBJ1-5; 8 nucleotides align to TRBD1. V dropped 0 bases and J dropped 1; count of bases not matched to a gene: 5. This CDR3 is built from 17 residues. From germline, CDR1 is MGHRA and CDR2 YSYEKL. The DNA of the CDR3 is TGCGCCAGCAGCCAAGATGAGACAGGGGTAAGCAATCAGCCCCAGCATTTT. Translating gives CASSQDETGVSNQPQHF.

The DNA of the CDR3 is TGTGCCACCTACAGGGGAGCTGGCTACACCTTC. Its translation: CATYRGAGYTF. The V gene is TRBV28, the J gene TRBJ1-2, with 7 bases identical to TRBD1. The CDR3 has 11 amino acids. V lost 10 bases and J lost 7; bases outside the gene matches: 6. Germline V gene lookup returns CDR1 MDHEN and CDR2 SYDVKM.

This clone was recorded once. V is TRBV27 and J is TRBJ2-1, with D tentatively TRBD2 (5 bases). This CDR3 contains 13 residues. Per the germline V gene, CDR1 is MNHEY and CDR2 is SMNVEV (reference sequence). Trimming stripped 5 bases from V and 12 bases from J, with 17 bases between. The CDR3 here is CASSTTRMVGQFF. The CDR3 DNA sequence: TGTGCCAGCAGTACCACTAGGATGGTTGGGCAGTTCTTC.

This clone has ten or more counts. At one boundary the junction diverges from the germline segment, which might be a read error. This chain uses TRBV15 with TRBJ2-7; weak D call: TRBD2 (5 bases). This CDR3 has 12 amino acids. CDR1 and CDR2 from the germline V gene are LNHNV and YYDKDF (reference sequence). CDR3 in amino acids: CATSGEGLEQYF. The CDR3 bases are TGTGCCACCAGCGGAGAGGGCCTCGAGCAGTACTTC. Full variable domain (rest looked up from reference TRBV15 and TRBJ2-7): DAMVIQNPRYQVTQFGKPVTLSCSQTLNHNVMYWYQQKSSQAPKLLFHYYDKDFNNEADTPDNFQSRRPNTSFCFLDIRSPGLGDTAMYLCATSGEGLEQYFGPGTRLTVT.

Of note for this clone: In the same sample, other DNA sequences code for this CDR3. The genes are TRBV5-1 and TRBJ2-7, with no clear D. V lost 0 bases and J lost 6, with 4 bases in between. Germline V gene data show CDR1 as SGHRS and CDR2 as YFSETQ. The CDR3 is 11 residues long. The CDR3 nucleotides are TGCGCCAGCAGCTTGGCGGGCGAGCAGTACTTC. As protein: CASSLAGEQYF.

The chain is built from TRBV18 and TRBJ1-2; no reliable D call. CDR1 and CDR2 from the germline V gene are KGHSH and LQKENI. This CDR3 comprises 17 residues. Trimming cost V 2 bases and J 4 bases, with 20 bases left between them. CDR3 sequence: CASSPSGGARGSYGYTF. CDR3 sequence (DNA): TGTGCCAGCTCACCAAGTGGTGGCGCCCGAGGGAGCTATGGCTACACCTTC.

Worth noting for this clone: The sample contains more than one DNA sequence encoding this CDR3. The chain carries TRBV29-1 and TRBJ2-7; 8 bases are shared with TRBD1. The CDR3 is made up of 12 amino acids. CDR1 and CDR2 (germline): SQVTM, ANQGSEA. V was pared by 6 bases and J by 2 bases, with 3 bases of the junction left unmatched. The CDR3 protein is CSVQGETYEQYF. In DNA form, the CDR3 reads TGCAGCGTACAGGGGGAAACCTACGAGCAGTACTTC.

The chain has TRBV10-3 and TRBJ2-2; a weak D match, TRBD1 (6 bases). The V gene lost 7 bases and the J gene lost 0 bases, with 9 bases spanning the gap. CDR1 is ENHRY, CDR2 SYGVKD, per germline. CDR3 size: 14 residues. The CDR3 sequence is CAITGTTNTGELFF. The CDR3 bases are TGTGCCATCACCGGGACAACGAACACCGGGGAGCTGTTTTTT.

The chain is built from TRBV5-5 and TRBJ1-2; TRBD1 agrees at 8 bases. CDR1 and CDR2 from the germline V gene are SGHKS and YYEKEE (reference sequence). V lost 4 bases to trimming and J lost 8 bases; unmatched junction nucleotides: 7. CDR3 length: 13 residues. The CDR3 DNA is TGTGCCAGCAGCCGGAGGACAGGGCCCGGCTACACCTTC. It is translated as CASSRRTGPGYTF.